This T cell receptor beta chain derives from a study of cytomegalovirus exposure and HLA in healthy donors. Whole-study results and caveats: Sequence variants that were highly shared formed a cluster that was likely a sequencing artifact.

The PCR was carried out with 60 Vbeta primers and 13 Jbeta primers. Repertoires were generated with immunoSEQ multiplex PCR, while TCRdb's copy carries only in-frame clones and drops some. Of 130,000 to 150,000 clones detected, 80% appear once; the ten largest clones hold around 4.4%. Comments on this clone: No antigen is known for it.

The germline gives CDR1 MNHEY, CDR2 SMNVEV (reference sequence). V was clipped by 6 bases and J by 6 bases; unmatched bases: 5. This CDR3 is 13 amino acids long. This chain links TRBV27 with TRBJ1-5; TRBD1 agrees at 7 bases. Sequences were obtained from PBMCs. This sequence originates from a man in his forties or fifties in good health and CMV-seronegative. CDR3 in DNA: TGTGCCAGCAGCCGCACAGGGGTTCAGCCCCAGCATTTT. Residues: CASSRTGVQPQHF.